This T cell receptor (beta chain) was identified in a study of OX40 agonist ivuxolimab in advanced cancers. Study overall: Melanoma, hepatocellular carcinoma, head and neck or renal cell cancer occurred in dose-escalation patients.

General study findings and limits: Normalized T-cell clonal expansion was also low in some nonresponders. The study observed clonal expansion of CD4+ and CD8+ blood T cells by week 6 at 0.1 to 3.0 mg/kg.

To note about this clone: The antigen remains undetermined.

Libraries were prepared by immunoSEQ multiplex PCR; TCRdb keeps only in-frame clonotypes and omits some of them. The sample lists 25,000 or so clones, 73% seen once, with around 19% in the top ten. The sample here was CD4+ or CD8+ T cells sorted from blood, taken in a trial of the OX40 agonist ivuxolimab. The sequence came from an adult with an advanced solid tumor such as melanoma, head and neck, liver or kidney cancer.

CDR3 in DNA: TGTGCCAGCAGTTACTCCTCCCTATACGAGCAGTACTTC. This sequence encodes CASSYSSLYEQYF. The chain couples TRBV6-5 to TRBJ2-7; D gene ambiguous. Trimming left V 0 bases short and J 4 bases short, with 7 bases between. Germline V gene sequence: CDR1 MNHEY, CDR2 SVGAGI. The CDR3 has 13 residues.